The following is a T cell receptor beta chain sequence with its context. Its antigen is unknown. The data stem from a study of CD8 T cells in Susac syndrome. This CDR3 region has 17 residues. From germline, CDR1 is SGDLS and CDR2 YYNGEE. V shed 2 bases and J shed 0 bases, with 12 bases lying between them. Overall study findings and caveats: The study recognized that the number of individuals in its TCR sequencing and HLA analysis was relatively small.

Reverse transcription used roughly 0.45 to 1 ug RNA and random hexamers. The CDR3 of TCR beta was amplified by immunoSEQ multiplex PCR across 54 Vbeta and 13 Jbeta. TCRdb analysed the immunoSEQ multiplex PCR reads with MiXCR anew, one entry per CDR3 protein. The repertoire has 150,000 or so distinct CDR3 sequences, roughly 94% of them found once; the top ten carry 0.085% to 0.095%. The sample comprised CD4+ T cells from PBMCs. The chain combines TRBV9 with TRBJ2-6; either TRBD1 or TRBD2 may supply D (5 bases each). The clonotype originates from a human donor with multiple sclerosis. In DNA, the CDR3 is TGTGCCAGCAGCGTTACCGGGACCACCTCTGGGGCCAACGTCCTGACTTTC. Translation: CASSVTGTTSGANVLTF.